One and the same sample provided the 27 T cell receptor beta chains below, sequenced in a study of shared clonotypes between healthy human individuals. Produced via immunoSEQ multiplex PCR; TCRdb's table is partial and in-frame only. The sample shows some 2,500,000 clones, roughly 93% of them seen only once. The sample taken for sequencing was naive CD4+ T cells from PBMCs. Regarding subset: CD45RA+ positively selected. The receptor source for this set is a man aged 18 to 29 in good health. Some clones in this sample may be carry-over from other donors' samples.

The CDR3 coding sequence is TGTGCCAGCAGCGTAGGGTTGGACAATCAGCCCCAGCATTTT. Encoded protein: CASSVGLDNQPQHF. This chain uses TRBV9 with TRBJ1-5; D ambiguous. The CDR3 contains 14 residues. The V end lost 0 bases, the J end lost 3 bases, and 7 bases lay between the germline ends. CDR1 SGDLS and CDR2 YYNGEE come from the germline V gene.

V is TRBV29-1 and J is TRBJ1-5; D is unresolved. Germline CDR1 is SQVTM and CDR2 is ANQGSEA. V gave up 2 bases and J gave up 4 bases, with 9 bases separating them. The CDR3 runs to 13 residues. The CDR3 bases are TGCAGCGTTGAATGGCAGAAAAATCAGCCCCAGCATTTT. Residues: CSVEWQKNQPQHF.

The rearrangement joins TRBV2 to TRBJ2-7, with D perhaps matching TRBD2 (6 bases). The germline CDR1 and CDR2 sequences are SNHLY and FYNNEI. CDR3 length: 14 amino acids. The V and J ends lost 4 bases and 5 bases respectively, with 15 bases between them. This CDR3 reads CASSGRRGMDEQYF. In DNA, the CDR3 is TGTGCCAGCAGTGGCCGGAGGGGTATGGACGAGCAGTACTTC.

The V call is TRBV2, the J call TRBJ1-5; no clear D. CDR1 and CDR2 (germline): SNHLY, FYNNEI. This CDR3 spans 15 amino acids. The V end lost 3 bases, the J end lost 7 bases, and 16 bases lay between the germline ends. For the CDR3, the DNA is TGTGCCAGCAGTGAGTATGTCTCGGTATACCAGCCCCAGCATTTT. It yields the protein CASSEYVSVYQPQHF.

The V and J genes are TRBV7-3 and TRBJ2-1; D gene unclear. Germline-derived CDR1 and CDR2 are SGHTA and FQGTGA. V lost 0 bases and J lost 0, with 9 bases in between. This CDR3 has 16 amino acids. This CDR3 is CASSLTATRSYNEQFF. In DNA, the CDR3 is TGTGCCAGCAGCTTAACAGCGACCCGCTCCTACAATGAGCAGTTCTTC. The entire variable domain, with the rest obtained from reference TRBV7-3 and TRBJ2-1, is as follows: GAGVSQTPSNKVTEKGKYVELRCDPISGHTALYWYRQSLGQGPEFLIYFQGTGAADDSGLPNDRFFAVRPEGSVSTLKIQRTERGDSAVYLCASSLTATRSYNEQFFGPGTRLTVL.

V and J are TRBV7-2 and TRBJ2-5, with TRBD2 identical over 8 bases. CDR3 length equals 16 residues. The V gene end was trimmed by 5 bases and the J gene end by 4 bases; junction bases not matched to a gene: 12. Germline CDR1 is SGHTA and CDR2 is FQGNSA. CDR3 region: CASSPPGTRGVETQYF. CDR3 coding DNA: TGTGCCAGCAGCCCCCCCGGGACTAGGGGTGTAGAGACCCAGTACTTC.

Note on this clone: Other DNA variants within this sample encode the same CDR3. The chain employs TRBV9 and TRBJ2-1, with 7 bases lining up with TRBD2. With 0 bases clipped from V and 3 bases from J, the junction kept 3 bases outside the gene matches. The CDR3 consists of 15 residues. Looked up from germline, CDR1 is SGDLS and CDR2 is YYNGEE. The CDR3 DNA reads as TGTGCCAGCAGCGTAGCTCTAGCGGACTACAATGAGCAGTTCTTC. As protein: CASSVALADYNEQFF.

The chain has TRBV9 and TRBJ1-1; 11 nucleotides line up with TRBD1. V trimming: 4 bases; J trimming: 4 bases; junction bases outside the gene matches: 9. Germline V gene sequence: CDR1 SGDLS, CDR2 YYNGEE. This CDR3 region has 16 residues. The CDR3 spells CASSPSPGQGGTEAFF. For the CDR3, the DNA is TGTGCCAGCAGCCCCTCTCCGGGACAGGGGGGCACTGAAGCTTTCTTT.

This clone was observed once. This chain connects TRBV7-2 to TRBJ2-5; no definite D call. The CDR3 is 13 residues long. The V end lost 5 bases, the J end lost 3 bases, and 10 bases lay between the germline ends. Germline loops: CDR1 SGHTA, CDR2 FQGNSA. The CDR3 DNA follows: TGTGCCAGCAGCCTTTCTCTAAAAGAGACCCAGTACTTC. Its protein is CASSLSLKETQYF.

V and J are TRBV4-2 and TRBJ2-2; D tentatively fits TRBD1 or TRBD2 (5 bases each). The CDR3 length is 13 residues. V lost 4 bases to trimming and J lost 3 bases, with 6 bases between them. CDR1 and CDR2 from the germline V gene are LGHNA and YNFKEQ. The CDR3 loop reads CASSRGDTGELFF. Here the CDR3 DNA reads TGTGCCAGCAGCCGAGGGGACACCGGGGAGCTGTTTTTT.

This chain links TRBV4-1 with TRBJ2-5, with TRBD2 matching over 11 bases. V lost 0 bases and J lost 3; bases outside the gene matches: 9. The germline CDR1 and CDR2 sequences are MGHRA and YSYEKL. The CDR3 has 18 amino acids. As DNA, the CDR3 is TGCGCCAGCAGCCAAGATAGGCTAGCGGGAGGCCGCGAAGAGACCCAGTACTTC. Translating gives CASSQDRLAGGREETQYF.

In its sample, this clone was seen once. The rearrangement links TRBV5-1 to TRBJ1-3; TRBD1 might be the D (5 bases). The CDR3 loop spans 16 amino acids. Germline values: CDR1 SGHRS, CDR2 YFSETQ. The V end was cut by 4 bases, the J end by 2 bases, with 16 bases between. The CDR3 nucleotides read TGCGCCAGCAGCCTACACTCCACGGGGGCTGGAAACACCATATATTTT. As protein: CASSLHSTGAGNTIYF.

A remark on this clone: Other DNA sequences within the sample encode an identical CDR3. This chain connects TRBV18 to TRBJ2-2; 8 bases are a match to TRBD1. This CDR3 has 15 amino acids. Germline V gene sequence: CDR1 KGHSH, CDR2 LQKENI. The V and J ends lost 6 bases and 3 bases, in that order; junction bases with no gene match: 6. The CDR3 loop reads CASSLGTGDTGELFF. CDR3 bases: TGTGCCAGCTCTCTTGGGACAGGAGACACCGGGGAGCTGTTTTTT.

CDR3 nucleotides: TGTGCCAGCAGCCAAGACACCCACAATGAGCAGTTCTTC. This gives the protein CASSQDTHNEQFF. The rearrangement links TRBV4-2 to TRBJ2-1; D is ambiguous. Germline CDR1 and CDR2: LGHNA and YNFKEQ. This CDR3 has 13 residues. The V gene lost 0 bases and the J gene lost 5 bases, with 5 bases spanning the gap.

This clone came up once. The chain links TRBV27 to TRBJ2-6, with a possible D match to TRBD1 (5 bases). Trimming left V 8 bases short and J 2 bases short, with 13 bases between. Germline CDR1 MNHEY, CDR2 SMNVEV (reference sequence). The CDR3 extends over 15 amino acids. Here the CDR3 reads CASGSGRAGANVLTF. The CDR3 bases are TGTGCCAGCGGGTCCGGCAGGGCTGGGGCCAACGTCCTGACTTTC.

This chain uses TRBV6-5 with TRBJ1-2; D uncertain. Trimming stripped 5 bases from V and 4 bases from J, with 11 bases between. CDR1 is MNHEY and CDR2 is SVGAGI in the germline V gene. The CDR3 extends over 13 amino acids. CDR3 bases: TGTGCCAGCAGTCCAACTTGGACCTATGGCTACACCTTC. Residues: CASSPTWTYGYTF.

The J gene is TRBJ2-1, the V gene TRBV5-5, with TRBD2 identical over 10 bases. J was trimmed by 4 bases and V by 0 bases; bases with no gene match: 4. The length of the CDR3 is 16 residues. Germline V gives CDR1 SGHKS, CDR2 YYEKEE (reference sequence). The CDR3 nucleotides are TGTGCCAGCAGCTTGGGCCTAGCGGGAGCATACAATGAGCAGTTCTTC. Its translation: CASSLGLAGAYNEQFF.

The V gene is TRBV5-1, the J gene TRBJ2-3; D is possibly TRBD2 (5 bases). The CDR3 is made up of 14 amino acids. V dropped 2 bases and J dropped 6 bases, with 13 bases sitting between them. Germline V gene data show CDR1 as SGHRS and CDR2 as YFSETQ. CDR3 nucleotides: TGCGCCAGCAGCTTAGGTAGCGACGTGGATACGCAGTATTTT. This translates into CASSLGSDVDTQYF.

This chain uses TRBV5-4 with TRBJ2-1; 10 bases match TRBD1. The germline CDR1 and CDR2 sequences are SGHNT and YYREEE (reference sequence). The CDR3 extends over 15 amino acids. V shed 4 bases, J shed 8 bases, and the junction held 9 bases outside the gene matches. In DNA, the CDR3 is TGTGCCAGCAGCCCCGGGACAGGGGAGGCCTATGAGCAGTTCTTC. This codes for CASSPGTGEAYEQFF.

The chain joins TRBV10-3 to TRBJ2-2, with 7 positions matching TRBD2. The CDR3 is 16 residues long. From germline, CDR1 is ENHRY and CDR2 SYGVKD. V shed 8 bases and J 0 bases; nucleotides not matched to a gene: 9. CDR3 loop: CAIPASGGTNTGELFF. The CDR3 nucleotides are TGTGCCATCCCGGCTAGCGGCGGTACGAACACCGGGGAGCTGTTTTTT.

This chain uses TRBV9 with TRBJ2-5, with 7 bases aligning to TRBD1. The CDR3 length is 16 residues. V lost 0 bases to trimming and J lost 2 bases; unmatched junction nucleotides: 7. The V gene's germline CDR1 is SGDLS and CDR2 YYNGEE. This CDR3 reads CASSVGEGGGQETQYF. In DNA form, the CDR3 reads TGTGCCAGCAGCGTAGGGGAAGGGGGCGGGCAAGAGACCCAGTACTTC. The variable domain in full, completed from reference TRBV9 and TRBJ2-5, reads DSGVTQTPKHLITATGQRVTLRCSPRSGDLSVYWYQQSLDQGLQFLIQYYNGEERAKGNILERFSAQQFPDLHSELNLSSLELGDSALYFCASSVGEGGGQETQYFGPGTRLLVL.

The chain is built from TRBV2 and TRBJ1-1; D perhaps matches TRBD1 (5 bases). CDR3 size: 15 residues. The ends were cut back, 3 bases at V and 1 base at J, with 12 bases in the middle. Germline CDR1 and CDR2: SNHLY and FYNNEI. CDR3: CASSDRGFANTEAFF. In DNA form, the CDR3 reads TGTGCCAGCAGTGATAGGGGCTTCGCGAACACTGAAGCTTTCTTT.

The chain uses TRBV4-1 and TRBJ2-3; D call uncertain. The CDR3 runs to 15 residues. V shed 3 bases and J shed 7 bases, with 17 bases lying between them. Per germline, CDR1 MGHRA and CDR2 YSYEKL. In nucleotides, the CDR3 is TGCGCCAGCAGCCATCTAGGATTGTCAATGAATACGCAGTATTTT. Its translation: CASSHLGLSMNTQYF.

This clone came up a few times. The V and J genes are TRBV2 and TRBJ2-2; D remains unclear. The V end lost 5 bases, the J end lost 7 bases, and 11 bases lay between the germline ends. This CDR3 has 13 residues. CDR1 and CDR2 (germline): SNHLY, FYNNEI. This chain's CDR3 is CASSKQSFGELFF. The CDR3 region has the DNA TGTGCCAGCAGTAAACAGTCATTCGGGGAGCTGTTTTTT.

The chain employs TRBV6-5 and TRBJ2-2; D may be TRBD2 (5 bases). Per the germline V gene, CDR1 is MNHEY and CDR2 is SVGAGI. V was clipped by 10 bases and J by 0 bases, with 12 bases between them. The CDR3 runs to 14 residues. The CDR3: CAKDKRTNTGELFF. In DNA, the CDR3 is TGTGCCAAAGATAAGCGGACGAACACCGGGGAGCTGTTTTTT.

V and J are TRBV10-3 and TRBJ2-7, with no clear D. Trimming shortened V by 5 bases and J by 6 bases, and 8 bases separated the two germline ends. Germline lookup yields CDR1 ENHRY and CDR2 SYGVKD. The CDR3 extends over 11 amino acids. CDR3 coding DNA: TGTGCCATCAGTCTCACCGGCGAGCAGTACTTC. It yields the protein CAISLTGEQYF.

Concerning this clone itself: The sample carries other DNA sequences with the same CDR3. The chain recombines TRBV2 with TRBJ2-5; D gene ambiguous. CDR1 and CDR2 from the germline V gene are SNHLY and FYNNEI. The V end was cut by 3 bases, the J end by 5 bases, with 7 bases between. This CDR3 has 12 residues. CDR3: CASSEARETQYF. The CDR3, as DNA: TGTGCCAGCAGTGAGGCGCGGGAGACCCAGTACTTC.